These T cell receptor beta chains were read from a single sample in a study of identical twins. TCRdb called the 5' RACE reads again in MiXCR, with one record for every CDR3 protein. This table has some 900,000 distinct CDR3 sequences, 12% appearing once. This same sample was also part of a study on yellow fever vaccine responses in identical twins.

The sample comprised PBMCs. The receptors stem from a woman between 18 and 30 years old in good health. Each CDR3 is given with its conserved first and last residue. The order of the fields is D gene, clone size, J gene, V gene, CDR3 DNA, CDR3 protein. D genes are given only for firm matches. Expanded clones get a size class; other rows say once, few or many, or leave the size out.

d_call: NA
clone_size: many
j_call: TRBJ1-2
v_call: TRBV12-3/TRBV12-4
cdr3_nt: TGTGCCAGCAGTCCATGGACCGGTGGCTACACCTTC
cdr3_aa: CASSPWTGGYTF

d_call: NA
clone_size: NA
j_call: TRBJ2-5
v_call: TRBV27
cdr3_nt: TGTGCCAGCGGGGGTCCGACAGGGACCCAGTACTTC
cdr3_aa: CASGGPTGTQYF

d_call: NA
clone_size: few
j_call: TRBJ2-1
v_call: TRBV29-1
cdr3_nt: TGCAGCGTTGAATCCCCCCGGGACCCTCCCTACAATGAGCAGTTCTTC
cdr3_aa: CSVESPRDPPYNEQFF

d_call: NA
clone_size: NA
j_call: TRBJ1-4
v_call: TRBV7-9
cdr3_nt: TGTGCCAGCAGCTTAGGGACGTCTAATGAAAAACTGTTTTTT
cdr3_aa: CASSLGTSNEKLFF

d_call: NA
clone_size: NA
j_call: TRBJ1-2
v_call: TRBV7-2
cdr3_nt: TGTGCCAGCAGCCAAAACACAGGGTCCTATGGCTACACCTTC
cdr3_aa: CASSQNTGSYGYTF

d_call: NA
clone_size: few
j_call: TRBJ1-5
v_call: TRBV7-2
cdr3_nt: TGTGCCAGCAGCAACAACAGGGTTTCCAATAGCAATCAGCCCCAGCATTTT
cdr3_aa: CASSNNRVSNSNQPQHF

d_call: NA
clone_size: NA
j_call: TRBJ2-7
v_call: TRBV4-1
cdr3_nt: TGCGCCAGCAGCCAATCGACGGGGGGCGTAAGGTACGAGCAGTACTTC
cdr3_aa: CASSQSTGGVRYEQYF

d_call: TRBD1
clone_size: few
j_call: TRBJ2-3
v_call: TRBV5-1
cdr3_nt: TGCGCCAGCCACAAGACAGGGATTCACACAGATACGCAGTATTTT
cdr3_aa: CASHKTGIHTDTQYF

d_call: TRBD2
clone_size: few
j_call: TRBJ2-1
v_call: TRBV6-2/TRBV6-3
cdr3_nt: TGTGCCAGCAGTTACTCGATTCAAGGAATTAGCGGGGGGGACAATGAGCAGTTCTTC
cdr3_aa: CASSYSIQGISGGDNEQFF

d_call: NA
clone_size: few
j_call: TRBJ2-5
v_call: TRBV24-1
cdr3_nt: TGTGCCACCAGTGTAGGGGGCGGGGGCGCAGGGCAAGAGACCCAGTACTTC
cdr3_aa: CATSVGGGGAGQETQYF

d_call: TRBD1
clone_size: many
j_call: TRBJ2-5
v_call: TRBV4-2
cdr3_nt: TGTGCCAGCAGCCAATGGACAGGGGGCAGGGAGACCCAGTACTTC
cdr3_aa: CASSQWTGGRETQYF

d_call: TRBD1
clone_size: few
j_call: TRBJ2-4
v_call: TRBV4-1
cdr3_nt: TGCGCCAGCAGCCAAGGCCCCGACAGGGACATACGTCTAGCCAAAAACATTCAGTACTTC
cdr3_aa: CASSQGPDRDIRLAKNIQYF

d_call: NA
clone_size: many
j_call: TRBJ2-5
v_call: TRBV29-1
cdr3_nt: TGCAGCGCCCACACCCGACTGGTGTTGGAGACCCAGTACTTC
cdr3_aa: CSAHTRLVLETQYF